Given below is one TCR beta chain in context. Per the original methods: Researchers report that nucleated cell counts were estimated from reference gene primer amplification. Sequencing was performed with immunoSEQ multiplex PCR; in TCRdb, only in-frame clones are kept and a portion is missing. V, J and clone size were drawn from that table, and D and trimming were deduced from the DNA. The data contain 200,000 to 250,000 clones, 87% of them singletons. This sample was included in a study of blood T cell repertoires in COVID-19. Study-wide context: COVID-19 samples, acute and convalescent, were from the United States, Italy and Spain. Sources were T cells, B-cell-depleted T cells, or PBMCs; the material itself was cDNA or gDNA.

Trimming shortened V by 3 bases and J by 0 bases, and 8 bases separated the two germline ends. This CDR3 comprises 14 residues. Germline V gives CDR1 LNHDA, CDR2 SQIVND (reference sequence). The chain has TRBV19 and TRBJ1-1; D remains ambiguous. The clonotype was recovered from a woman between 18 and 29 years old who had recovered from COVID-19. The sample was peripheral blood. As DNA, the CDR3 is TGTGCCAGTAGTATTGGGCAACTGAACACTGAAGCTTTCTTT. It translates to CASSIGQLNTEAFF.